The following is a T cell receptor (beta chain) sequence with its context. As yet, its antigen is unknown. One end of the junction fails to match germline, which may point to a read error. This CDR3 contains 16 residues. CDR1 is SGHAT and CDR2 is FQNNGV in the germline V gene. Caucasian individuals from Russia who were healthy and aged roughly 6 to 95 acted as donors. This sample is part of a study of blood T cells in healthy people across ages. A sample-barcoded 5' primer and a J-beta primer mix were used in a second PCR of roughly 7 to 12 cycles. TCRdb redid the calling of the 5' RACE reads with MiXCR, one entry per CDR3 protein. Here the sample spans approximately 1,100,000 distinct CDR3 sequences, 45% being singletons. Study-level findings and limits: Per-million-T-cell TCR beta diversity fell roughly linearly with age.

The chain recombines TRBV11-2 with TRBJ2-3; D is perhaps TRBD1 or TRBD2 (7 bases each). Sequencing used blood. The receptor was derived from a woman aged 60-75 years in good health. The CDR3 reads CASSPLGGGLTDTRYF. The CDR3 region has the DNA TGTGCCAGCAGCCCCCTGGGAGGGGGCCTCACAGATACGCGGTATTTT.